Described below is a single TCR beta chain sequence and its context. The antigen this receptor binds is unknown. Base qualities were left out, and no much larger clone turns up one base away. Patients with a history of autoimmune disease or receiving systemic immunosuppression were excluded from the trial. Peripheral blood for TCR sequencing was collected from all dose cohorts at baseline, on cycle 4 day 1, and on cycle 7 day 1. Samples came from an open-label, multicenter, first-in-human phase I dose-escalation trial of ivuxolimab. Adults with locally advanced or metastatic melanoma, renal cell, hepatocellular, or head and neck squamous cell carcinoma were enrolled in the trial. CD4+ and CD8+ T cells were sorted separately from peripheral blood before TCR sequencing. Including the terminal cysteine and phenylalanine, the CDR3 comprises 13 residues. Of all the DNA, just the CDR3 is kept, 39 bases in frame from base 1. V drops 2 bases and J drops 5 bases, leaving 9 bases in between. As encoded in the germline V gene, CDR1 is SGHTA while CDR2 is FQGTGA.

This record belongs to a study of OX40 agonist ivuxolimab in advanced cancers. Concerning the study at large: The costimulatory receptor OX40 (CD134) was targeted by ivuxolimab, a fully human IgG2 agonistic monoclonal antibody. Intravenous ivuxolimab was administered to patients every 2 weeks at six dose levels: 0.01, 0.1, 0.3, 1.5, 3 and 10 mg/kg. Among the roughly 54 dose-escalation patients, approximately 20 had hepatocellular carcinoma, 15 or so melanoma, 9 renal cell carcinoma and 9 head and neck cancer. In the dose-escalation cohort, approximately 82% of patients were male, and the mean age was approximately 60 years, with a range of roughly 20 to 85. Patients were allowed to have had prior anti-PD-1, anti-PD-L1 or anti-CTLA-4 therapy, and approximately 40% of the dose-escalation patients had previously received checkpoint inhibitors. Partial responses were achieved by three dose-escalation patients, of whom one had hepatocellular carcinoma and two had cutaneous melanoma. The purpose of peripheral TCRbeta sequencing was to test whether ivuxolimab changed TCR sequence diversity and led to clonal T-cell expansion. The monotherapy dose-escalation portion (N ≈ 50 patients) of the phase I ivuxolimab trial is reported in the paper. Overall study outcomes, separate from this receptor: At doses of 0.1 to 3.0 mg/kg, clonal expansion of both CD4+ and CD8+ blood T cells was observed from baseline to week 6. Low levels of normalized T-cell clonal expansion were also seen in some patients who did not respond. The antigen specificity of the peripheral T cells that underwent clonal expansion was not determined. In the 0.1-3.0 mg/kg groups, partial responders had among the lowest normalized peripheral clonal expansion, particularly in CD8+ T cells. After ivuxolimab, more expanded clones were found on average in CD8+ T cells than in CD4+ T cells.

Genomic DNA was extracted from sorted cells for sequencing of the TCRbeta CDR3 region. TCRbeta CDR3 regions were sequenced using the immunoSEQ Assay. This immuneACCESS table, as held by TCRdb, lists in-frame sequences with V and J called but not all clones. Of the missing ones, under half trace to an unresolved V gene in checked studies; the others have no known cause. The sample includes more than 25,000 clones, with roughly 90% observed a single time. The biggest ten clones account for 25% to 40% of the sample. The sequencing here drew on CD4+ or CD8+ T cells sorted from blood, taken in a trial of the OX40 agonist ivuxolimab. This receptor was taken from an adult with an advanced solid tumor such as melanoma, head and neck, liver or kidney cancer. In this chain, TRBV7-3 is recombined with TRBJ2-5; the D segment cannot be called with confidence. The nucleotides read TGTGCCAGCAGCTTATATATGGGGGAGACCCAGTACTTC. Its translation is CASSLYMGETQYF.